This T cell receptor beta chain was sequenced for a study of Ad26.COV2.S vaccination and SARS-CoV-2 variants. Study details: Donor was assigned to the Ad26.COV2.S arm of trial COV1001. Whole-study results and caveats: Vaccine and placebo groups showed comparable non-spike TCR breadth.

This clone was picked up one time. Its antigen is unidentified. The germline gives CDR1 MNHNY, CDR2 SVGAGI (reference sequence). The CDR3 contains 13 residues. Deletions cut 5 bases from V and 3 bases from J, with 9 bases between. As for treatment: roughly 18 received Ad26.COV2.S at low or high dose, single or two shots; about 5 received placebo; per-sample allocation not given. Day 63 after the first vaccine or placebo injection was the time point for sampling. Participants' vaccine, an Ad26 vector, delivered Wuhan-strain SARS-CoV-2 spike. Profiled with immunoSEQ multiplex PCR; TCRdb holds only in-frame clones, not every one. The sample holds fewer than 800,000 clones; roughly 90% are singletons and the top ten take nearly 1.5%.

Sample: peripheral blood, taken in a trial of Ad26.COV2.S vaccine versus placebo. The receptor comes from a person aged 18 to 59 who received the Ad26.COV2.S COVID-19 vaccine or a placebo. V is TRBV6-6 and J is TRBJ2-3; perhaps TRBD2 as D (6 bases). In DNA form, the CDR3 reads TGTGCCAGCAGTGGGGACTCTACAGATACGCAGTATTTT. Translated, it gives CASSGDSTDTQYF.